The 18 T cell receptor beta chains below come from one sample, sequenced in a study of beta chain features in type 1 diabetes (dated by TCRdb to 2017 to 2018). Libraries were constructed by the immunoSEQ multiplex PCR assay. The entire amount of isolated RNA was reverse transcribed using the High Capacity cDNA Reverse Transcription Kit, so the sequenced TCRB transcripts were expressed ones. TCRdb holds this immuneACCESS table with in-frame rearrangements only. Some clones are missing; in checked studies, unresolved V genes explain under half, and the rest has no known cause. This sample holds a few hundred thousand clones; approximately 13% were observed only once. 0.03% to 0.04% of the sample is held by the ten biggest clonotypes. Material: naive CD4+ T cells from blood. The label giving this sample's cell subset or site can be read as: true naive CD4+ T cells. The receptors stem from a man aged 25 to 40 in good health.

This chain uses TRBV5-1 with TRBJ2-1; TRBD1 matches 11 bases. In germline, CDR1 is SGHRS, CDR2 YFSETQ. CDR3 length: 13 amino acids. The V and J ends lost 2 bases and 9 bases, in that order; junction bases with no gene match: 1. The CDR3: CASSLGTGGEQFF. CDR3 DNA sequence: TGCGCCAGCAGCTTAGGGACAGGGGGTGAGCAGTTCTTC.

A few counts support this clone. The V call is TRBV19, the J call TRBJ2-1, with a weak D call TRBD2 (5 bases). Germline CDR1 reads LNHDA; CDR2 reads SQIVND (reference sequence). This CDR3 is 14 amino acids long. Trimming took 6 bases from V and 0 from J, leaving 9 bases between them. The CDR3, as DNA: TGTGCCAGTAGGAGAGGGAGCTCCTACAATGAGCAGTTCTTC. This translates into CASRRGSSYNEQFF. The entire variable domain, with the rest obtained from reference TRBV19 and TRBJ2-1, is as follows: DGGITQSPKYLFRKEGQNVTLSCEQNLNHDAMYWYRQDPGQGLRLIYYSQIVNDFQKGDIAEGYSVSREKKESFPLTVTSAQKNPTAFYLCASRRGSSYNEQFFGPGTRLTVL.

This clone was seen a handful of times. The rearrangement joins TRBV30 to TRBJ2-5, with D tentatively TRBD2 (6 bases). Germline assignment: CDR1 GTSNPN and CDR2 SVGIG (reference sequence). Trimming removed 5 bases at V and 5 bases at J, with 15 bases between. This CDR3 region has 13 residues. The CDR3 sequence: CAWQGLAAETQYF. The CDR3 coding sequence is TGTGCCTGGCAGGGACTCGCGGCCGAGACCCAGTACTTC.

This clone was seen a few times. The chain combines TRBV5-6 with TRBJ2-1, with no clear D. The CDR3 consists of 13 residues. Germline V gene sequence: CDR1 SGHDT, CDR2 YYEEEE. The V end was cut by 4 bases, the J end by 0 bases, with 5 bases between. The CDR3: CASSGDSYNEQFF. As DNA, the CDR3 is TGTGCCAGCAGCGGGGACTCCTACAATGAGCAGTTCTTC.

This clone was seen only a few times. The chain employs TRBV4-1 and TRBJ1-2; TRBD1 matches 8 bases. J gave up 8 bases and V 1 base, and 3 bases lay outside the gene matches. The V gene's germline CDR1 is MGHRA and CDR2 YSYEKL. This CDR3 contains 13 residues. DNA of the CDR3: TGCGCCAGCAGCCAAGGGACAGGGTCCGGCTACACCTTC. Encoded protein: CASSQGTGSGYTF.

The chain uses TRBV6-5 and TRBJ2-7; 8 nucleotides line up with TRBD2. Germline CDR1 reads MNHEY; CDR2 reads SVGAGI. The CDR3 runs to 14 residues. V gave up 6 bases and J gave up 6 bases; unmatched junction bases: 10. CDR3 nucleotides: TGTGCCAGCAGCCCGAGCGGGGGATCTCGCGAGCAGTACTTC. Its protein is CASSPSGGSREQYF.

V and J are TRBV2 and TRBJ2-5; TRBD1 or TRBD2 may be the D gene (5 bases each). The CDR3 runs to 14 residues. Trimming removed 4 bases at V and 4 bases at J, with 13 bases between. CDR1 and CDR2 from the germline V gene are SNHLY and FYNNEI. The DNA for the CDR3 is TGTGCCAGCAGTGCGTCGGGACCGTCAGAGACCCAGTACTTC. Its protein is CASSASGPSETQYF.

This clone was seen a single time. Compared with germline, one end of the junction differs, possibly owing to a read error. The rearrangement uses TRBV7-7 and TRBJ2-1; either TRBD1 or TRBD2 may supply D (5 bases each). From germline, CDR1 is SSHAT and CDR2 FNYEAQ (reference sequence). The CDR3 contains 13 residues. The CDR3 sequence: CASSLVDGGEQFF. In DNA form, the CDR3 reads TGTGCTAGCAGCTTAGTCGATGGGGGTGAGCAGTTCTTC.

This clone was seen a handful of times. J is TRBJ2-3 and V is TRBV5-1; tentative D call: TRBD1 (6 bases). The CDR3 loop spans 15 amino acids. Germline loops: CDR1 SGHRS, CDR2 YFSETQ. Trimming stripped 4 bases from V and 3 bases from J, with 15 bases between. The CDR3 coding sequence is TGCGCCAGCAGCGTATCAGGGGTTAGGACAGATACGCAGTATTTT. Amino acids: CASSVSGVRTDTQYF.

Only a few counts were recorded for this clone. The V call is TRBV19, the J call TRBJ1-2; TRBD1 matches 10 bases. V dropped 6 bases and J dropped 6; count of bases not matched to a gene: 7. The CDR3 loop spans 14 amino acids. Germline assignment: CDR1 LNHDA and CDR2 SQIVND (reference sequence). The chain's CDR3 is CASSFPTGGNGYTF. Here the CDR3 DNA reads TGTGCCAGTAGCTTCCCGACAGGGGGCAATGGCTACACCTTC.

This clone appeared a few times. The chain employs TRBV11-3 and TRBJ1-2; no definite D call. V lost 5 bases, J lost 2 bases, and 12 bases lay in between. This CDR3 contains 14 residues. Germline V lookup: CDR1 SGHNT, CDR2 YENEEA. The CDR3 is CASSPEERNYGYTF. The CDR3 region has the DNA TGTGCCAGCAGCCCCGAGGAGCGGAACTATGGCTACACCTTC.

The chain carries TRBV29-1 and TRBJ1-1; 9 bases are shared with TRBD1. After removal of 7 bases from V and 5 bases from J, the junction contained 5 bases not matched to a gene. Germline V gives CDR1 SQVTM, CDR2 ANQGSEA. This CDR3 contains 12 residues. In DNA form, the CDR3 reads TGCAGCGCCGGGACAGGGAGAACTGAAGCTTTCTTT. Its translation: CSAGTGRTEAFF.

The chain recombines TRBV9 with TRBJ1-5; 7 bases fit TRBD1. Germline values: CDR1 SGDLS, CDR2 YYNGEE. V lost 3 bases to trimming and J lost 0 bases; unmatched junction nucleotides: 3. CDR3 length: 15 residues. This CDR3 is CASSAGQSSNQPQHF. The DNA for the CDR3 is TGTGCCAGCAGCGCGGGACAGAGTAGCAATCAGCCCCAGCATTTT. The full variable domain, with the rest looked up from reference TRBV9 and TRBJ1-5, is DSGVTQTPKHLITATGQRVTLRCSPRSGDLSVYWYQQSLDQGLQFLIQYYNGEERAKGNILERFSAQQFPDLHSELNLSSLELGDSALYFCASSAGQSSNQPQHFGDGTRLSIL.

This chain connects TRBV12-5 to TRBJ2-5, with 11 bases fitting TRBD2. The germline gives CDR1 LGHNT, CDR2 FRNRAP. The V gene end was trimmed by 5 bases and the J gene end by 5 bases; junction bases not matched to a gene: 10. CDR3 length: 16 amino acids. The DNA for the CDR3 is TGTGCTAGTGGTCTAGCGGGGGGACCACCTGGGGAGACCCAGTACTTC. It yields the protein CASGLAGGPPGETQYF.

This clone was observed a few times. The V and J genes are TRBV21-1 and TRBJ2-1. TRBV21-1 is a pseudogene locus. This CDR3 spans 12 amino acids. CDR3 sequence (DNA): TGTGCCAGCAGGAAGTTGGGAAATGAGCAGTTCTTC. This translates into CASRKLGNEQFF.

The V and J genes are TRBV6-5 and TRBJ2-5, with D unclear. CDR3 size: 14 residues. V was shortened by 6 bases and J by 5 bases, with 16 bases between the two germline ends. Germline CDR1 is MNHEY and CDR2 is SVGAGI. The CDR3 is CASSPDQVGETQYF. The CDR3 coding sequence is TGTGCCAGCAGCCCTGACCAGGTGGGGGAGACCCAGTACTTC.

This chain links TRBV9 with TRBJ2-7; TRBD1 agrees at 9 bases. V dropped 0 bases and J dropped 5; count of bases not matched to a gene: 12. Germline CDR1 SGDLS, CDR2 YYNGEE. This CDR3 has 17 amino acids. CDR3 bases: TGTGCCAGCAGCGTAGTAGCTGCGACAGGGGGTCTCCACGAGCAGTACTTC. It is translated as CASSVVAATGGLHEQYF. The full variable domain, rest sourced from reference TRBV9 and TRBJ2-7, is DSGVTQTPKHLITATGQRVTLRCSPRSGDLSVYWYQQSLDQGLQFLIQYYNGEERAKGNILERFSAQQFPDLHSELNLSSLELGDSALYFCASSVVAATGGLHEQYFGPGTRLTVT.

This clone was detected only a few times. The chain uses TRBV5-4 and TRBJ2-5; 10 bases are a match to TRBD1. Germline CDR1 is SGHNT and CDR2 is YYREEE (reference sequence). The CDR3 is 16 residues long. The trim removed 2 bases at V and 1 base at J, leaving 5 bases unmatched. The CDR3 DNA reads TGTGCCAGCAGCTTAGGGACAGGGGTGGGCCAAGAGACCCAGTACTTC. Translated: CASSLGTGVGQETQYF.